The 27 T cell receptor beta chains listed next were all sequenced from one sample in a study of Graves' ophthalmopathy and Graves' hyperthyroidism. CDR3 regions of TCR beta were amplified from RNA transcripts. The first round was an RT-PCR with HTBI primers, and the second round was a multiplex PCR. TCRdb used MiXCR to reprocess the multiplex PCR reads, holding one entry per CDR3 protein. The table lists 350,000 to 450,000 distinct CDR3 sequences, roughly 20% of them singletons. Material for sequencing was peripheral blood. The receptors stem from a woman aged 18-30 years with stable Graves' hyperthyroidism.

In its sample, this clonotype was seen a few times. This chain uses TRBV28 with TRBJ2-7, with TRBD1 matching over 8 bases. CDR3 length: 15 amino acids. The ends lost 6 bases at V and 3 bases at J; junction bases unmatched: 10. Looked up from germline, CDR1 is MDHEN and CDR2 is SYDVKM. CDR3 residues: CASSSAGTGHYEQYF. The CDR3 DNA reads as TGTGCCAGCAGCTCCGCCGGGACAGGTCACTACGAGCAGTACTTC.

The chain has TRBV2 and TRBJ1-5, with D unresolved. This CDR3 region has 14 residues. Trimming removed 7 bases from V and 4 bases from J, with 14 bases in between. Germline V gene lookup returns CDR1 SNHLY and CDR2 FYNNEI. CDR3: CASMTREGNQPQHF. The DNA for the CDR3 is TGTGCCAGCATGACGCGGGAAGGGAATCAGCCCCAGCATTTT. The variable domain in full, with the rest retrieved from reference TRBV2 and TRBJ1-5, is EPEVTQTPSHQVTQMGQEVILRCVPISNHLYFYWYRQILGQKVEFLVSFYNNEISEKSEIFDDQFSVERPDGSNFTLKIRSTKLEDSAMYFCASMTREGNQPQHFGDGTRLSIL.

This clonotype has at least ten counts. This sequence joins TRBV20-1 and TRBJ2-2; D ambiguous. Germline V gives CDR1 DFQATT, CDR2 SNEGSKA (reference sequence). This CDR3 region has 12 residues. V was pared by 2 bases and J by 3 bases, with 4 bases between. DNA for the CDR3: TGCAGTGCTAGACCGCACACCGGGGAGCTGTTTTTT. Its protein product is CSARPHTGELFF.

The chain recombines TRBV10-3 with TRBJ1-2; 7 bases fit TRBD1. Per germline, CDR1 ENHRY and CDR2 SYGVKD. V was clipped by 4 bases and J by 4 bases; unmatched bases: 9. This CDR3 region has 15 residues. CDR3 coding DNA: TGTGCCATCAGTGGGCCGGGCGCAGGGGGCTATGGCTACACCTTC. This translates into CAISGPGAGGYGYTF.

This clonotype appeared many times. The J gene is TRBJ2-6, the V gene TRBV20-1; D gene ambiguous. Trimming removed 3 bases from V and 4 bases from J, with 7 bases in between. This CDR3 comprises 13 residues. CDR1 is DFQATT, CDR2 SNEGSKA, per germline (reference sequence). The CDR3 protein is CSARKPGANVLTF. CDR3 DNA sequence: TGCAGTGCTAGGAAACCGGGGGCCAACGTCCTGACTTTC.

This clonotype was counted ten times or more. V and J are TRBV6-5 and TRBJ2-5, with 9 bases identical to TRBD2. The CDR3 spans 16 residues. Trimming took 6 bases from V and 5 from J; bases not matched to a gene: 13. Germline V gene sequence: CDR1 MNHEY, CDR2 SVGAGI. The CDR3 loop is CASSPVDSGSFETQYF. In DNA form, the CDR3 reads TGTGCCAGCAGCCCGGTTGATAGCGGGAGTTTTGAGACCCAGTACTTC.

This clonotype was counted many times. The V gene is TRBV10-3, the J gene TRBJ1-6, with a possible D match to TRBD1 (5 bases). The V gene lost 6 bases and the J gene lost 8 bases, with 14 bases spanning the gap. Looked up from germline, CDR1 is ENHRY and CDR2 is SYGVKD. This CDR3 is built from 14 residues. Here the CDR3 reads CAIRAGGVYSPLHF. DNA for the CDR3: TGTGCCATCAGGGCAGGAGGGGTCTATTCACCCCTCCACTTT.

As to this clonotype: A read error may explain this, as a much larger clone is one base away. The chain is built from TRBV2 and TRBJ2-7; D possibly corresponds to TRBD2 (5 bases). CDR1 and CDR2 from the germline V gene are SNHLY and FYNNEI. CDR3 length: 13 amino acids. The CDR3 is CVSSALLDYEQYF. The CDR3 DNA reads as TGTGTCAGCAGTGCTCTACTAGACTACGAGCAGTACTTC.

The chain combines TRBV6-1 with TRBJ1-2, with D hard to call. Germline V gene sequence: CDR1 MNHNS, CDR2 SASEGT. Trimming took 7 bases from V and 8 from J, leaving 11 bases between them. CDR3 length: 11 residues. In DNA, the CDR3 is TGTGCCAGCATTGGAGCAGACGGCTACACCTTC. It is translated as CASIGADGYTF.

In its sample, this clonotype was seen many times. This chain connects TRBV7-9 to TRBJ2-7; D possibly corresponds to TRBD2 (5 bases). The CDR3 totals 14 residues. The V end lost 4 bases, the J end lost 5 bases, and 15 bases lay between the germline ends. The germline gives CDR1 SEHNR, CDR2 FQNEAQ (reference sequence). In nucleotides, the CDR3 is TGTGCCAGCAGCTCCGGACTCCTGAGACACGAGCAGTACTTC. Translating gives CASSSGLLRHEQYF.

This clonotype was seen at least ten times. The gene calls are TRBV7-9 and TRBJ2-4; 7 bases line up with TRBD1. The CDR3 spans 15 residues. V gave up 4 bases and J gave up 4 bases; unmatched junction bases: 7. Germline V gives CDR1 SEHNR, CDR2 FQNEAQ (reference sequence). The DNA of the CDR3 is TGTGCCAGCAGCTCGAACGACAGGGCGAAAAACATTCAGTACTTC. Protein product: CASSSNDRAKNIQYF.

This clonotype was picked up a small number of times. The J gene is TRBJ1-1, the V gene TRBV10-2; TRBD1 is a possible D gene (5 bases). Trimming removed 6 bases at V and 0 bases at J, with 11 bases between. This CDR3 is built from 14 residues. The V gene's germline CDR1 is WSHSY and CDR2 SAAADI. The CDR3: CASSSRELNTEAFF. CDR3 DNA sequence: TGCGCCAGCAGCAGCAGGGAACTGAACACTGAAGCTTTCTTT.

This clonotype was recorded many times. The CDR3 loop reads CASSRYGQRFFSGANVLTF. The CDR3 nucleotides are TGTGCCAGCAGCAGATATGGACAGCGGTTCTTCTCTGGGGCCAACGTCCTGACTTTC. This chain connects TRBV4-2 to TRBJ2-6; TRBD1 might be the D (6 bases). CDR1 LGHNA and CDR2 YNFKEQ come from the germline V gene. The CDR3 has 19 residues. Trimming removed 5 bases at V and 0 bases at J, with 20 bases between.

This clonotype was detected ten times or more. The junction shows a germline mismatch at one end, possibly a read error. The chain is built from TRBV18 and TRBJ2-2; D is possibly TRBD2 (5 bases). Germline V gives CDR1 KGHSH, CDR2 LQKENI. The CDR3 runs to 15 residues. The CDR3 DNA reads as TGTGTCAGCTCACCACCGGGGACGAACACCGGGGAGCTGTTTTTT. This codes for CVSSPPGTNTGELFF.

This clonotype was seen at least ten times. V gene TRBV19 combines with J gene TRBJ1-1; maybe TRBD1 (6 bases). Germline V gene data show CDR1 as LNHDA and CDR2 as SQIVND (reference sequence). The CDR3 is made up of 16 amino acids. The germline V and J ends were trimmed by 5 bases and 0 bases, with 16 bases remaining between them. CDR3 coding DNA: TGTGCCAGTAGTCCGCGGACAGTTACCTTGAACACTGAAGCTTTCTTT. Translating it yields CASSPRTVTLNTEAFF.

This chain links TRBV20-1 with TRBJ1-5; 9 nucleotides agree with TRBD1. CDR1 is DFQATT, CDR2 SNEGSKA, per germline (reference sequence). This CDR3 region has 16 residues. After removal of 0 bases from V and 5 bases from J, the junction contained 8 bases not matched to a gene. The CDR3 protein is CSAREAWWTGDQPQHF. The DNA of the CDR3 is TGCAGTGCTAGAGAGGCCTGGTGGACAGGGGATCAGCCCCAGCATTTT.

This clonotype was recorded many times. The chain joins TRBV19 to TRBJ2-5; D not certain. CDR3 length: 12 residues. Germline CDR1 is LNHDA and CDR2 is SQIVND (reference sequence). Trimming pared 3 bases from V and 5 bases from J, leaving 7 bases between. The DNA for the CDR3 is TGTGCCAGTAGTATGGCCCGGGAGACCCAGTACTTC. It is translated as CASSMARETQYF.

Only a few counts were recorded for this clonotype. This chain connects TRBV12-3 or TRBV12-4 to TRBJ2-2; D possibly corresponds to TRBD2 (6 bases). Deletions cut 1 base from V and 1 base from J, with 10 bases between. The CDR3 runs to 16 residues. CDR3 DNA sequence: TGTGCCAGCAGTTTAGGTTTGGGGGGGAACACCGGGGAGCTGTTTTTT. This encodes CASSLGLGGNTGELFF.

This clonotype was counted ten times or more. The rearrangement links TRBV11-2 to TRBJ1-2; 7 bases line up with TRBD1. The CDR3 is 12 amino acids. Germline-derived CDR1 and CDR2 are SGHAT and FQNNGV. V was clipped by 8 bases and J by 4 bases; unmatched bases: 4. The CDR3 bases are TGTGCCAGCCTGGGACAGACCTATGGCTACACCTTC. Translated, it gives CASLGQTYGYTF. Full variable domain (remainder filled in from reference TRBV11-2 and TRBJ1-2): EAGVAQSPRYKIIEKRQSVAFWCNPISGHATLYWYQQILGQGPKLLIQFQNNGVVDDSQLPKDRFSAERLKGVDSTLKIQPAKLEDSAVYLCASLGQTYGYTFGSGTRLTVV.

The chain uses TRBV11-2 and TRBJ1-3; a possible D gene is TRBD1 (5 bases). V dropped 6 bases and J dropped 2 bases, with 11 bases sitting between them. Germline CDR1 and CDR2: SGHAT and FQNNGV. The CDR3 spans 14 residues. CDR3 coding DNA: TGTGCCAGCAGAGTCGGGACGGCTGGAAACACCATATATTTT. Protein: CASRVGTAGNTIYF. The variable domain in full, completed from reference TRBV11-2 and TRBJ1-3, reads EAGVAQSPRYKIIEKRQSVAFWCNPISGHATLYWYQQILGQGPKLLIQFQNNGVVDDSQLPKDRFSAERLKGVDSTLKIQPAKLEDSAVYLCASRVGTAGNTIYFGEGSWLTVV.

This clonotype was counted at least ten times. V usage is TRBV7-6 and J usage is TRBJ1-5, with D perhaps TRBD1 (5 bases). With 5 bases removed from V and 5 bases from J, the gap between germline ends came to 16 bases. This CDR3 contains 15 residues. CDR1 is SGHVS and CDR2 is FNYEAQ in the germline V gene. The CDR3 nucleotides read TGTGCCAGCAGCGAAACCCGGGGACTAGATCAGCCCCAGCATTTT. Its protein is CASSETRGLDQPQHF.

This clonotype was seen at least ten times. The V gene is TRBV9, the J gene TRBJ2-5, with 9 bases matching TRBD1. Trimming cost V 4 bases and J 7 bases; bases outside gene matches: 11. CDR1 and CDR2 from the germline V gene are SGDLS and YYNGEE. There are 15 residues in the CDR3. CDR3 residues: CASSPNLDRGATQYF. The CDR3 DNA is TGTGCCAGCAGCCCTAACTTGGACAGGGGAGCGACCCAGTACTTC.

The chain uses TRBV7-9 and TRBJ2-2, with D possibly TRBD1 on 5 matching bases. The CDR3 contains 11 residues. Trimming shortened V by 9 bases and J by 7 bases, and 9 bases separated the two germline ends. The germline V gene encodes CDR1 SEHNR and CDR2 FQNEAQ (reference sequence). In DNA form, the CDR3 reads TGTGCCAGAGGGGTTGGCGGGGAGCTGTTTTTT. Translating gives CARGVGGELFF.

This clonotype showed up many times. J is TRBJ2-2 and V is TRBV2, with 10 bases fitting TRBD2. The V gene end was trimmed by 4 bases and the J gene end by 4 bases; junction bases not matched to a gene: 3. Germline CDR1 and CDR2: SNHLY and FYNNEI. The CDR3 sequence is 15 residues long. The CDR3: CASSVKREGTGELFF. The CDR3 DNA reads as TGTGCCAGCAGTGTAAAGCGGGAGGGCACCGGGGAGCTGTTTTTT.

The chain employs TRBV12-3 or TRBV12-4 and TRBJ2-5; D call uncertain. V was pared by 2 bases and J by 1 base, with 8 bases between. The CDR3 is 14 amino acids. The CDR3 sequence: CASSLFGSQETQYF. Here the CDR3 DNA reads TGTGCCAGCAGTTTATTCGGCAGCCAAGAGACCCAGTACTTC.

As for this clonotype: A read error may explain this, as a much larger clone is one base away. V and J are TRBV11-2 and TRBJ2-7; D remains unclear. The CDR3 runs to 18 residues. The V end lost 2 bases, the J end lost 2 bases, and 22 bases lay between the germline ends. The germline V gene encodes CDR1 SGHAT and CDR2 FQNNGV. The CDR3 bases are TGTGCCAGCAGCTTACTCGGAGTGAGGAGAGCCCGACCCTACGAGCAGTACGTC. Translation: CASSLLGVRRARPYEQYV.

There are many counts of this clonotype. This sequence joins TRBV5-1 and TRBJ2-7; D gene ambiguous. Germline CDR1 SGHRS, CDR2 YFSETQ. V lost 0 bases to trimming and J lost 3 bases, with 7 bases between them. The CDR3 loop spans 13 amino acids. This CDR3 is CASSLAENYEQYF. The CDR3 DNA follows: TGCGCCAGCAGCTTGGCTGAGAACTACGAGCAGTACTTC.